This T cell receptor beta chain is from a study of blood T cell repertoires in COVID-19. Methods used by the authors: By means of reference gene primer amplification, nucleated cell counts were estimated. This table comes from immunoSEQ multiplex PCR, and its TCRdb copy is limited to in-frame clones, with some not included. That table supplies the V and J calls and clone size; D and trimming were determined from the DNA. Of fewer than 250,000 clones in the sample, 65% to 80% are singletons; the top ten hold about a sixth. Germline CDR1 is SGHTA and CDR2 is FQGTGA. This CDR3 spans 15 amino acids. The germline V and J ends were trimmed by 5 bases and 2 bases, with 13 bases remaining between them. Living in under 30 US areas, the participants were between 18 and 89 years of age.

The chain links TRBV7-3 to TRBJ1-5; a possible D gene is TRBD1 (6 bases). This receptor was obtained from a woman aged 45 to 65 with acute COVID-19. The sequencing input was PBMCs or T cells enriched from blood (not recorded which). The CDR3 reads CASSRTGSRNQPQHF. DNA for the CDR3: TGTGCCAGCAGCCGAACAGGGAGTCGCAATCAGCCCCAGCATTTT.